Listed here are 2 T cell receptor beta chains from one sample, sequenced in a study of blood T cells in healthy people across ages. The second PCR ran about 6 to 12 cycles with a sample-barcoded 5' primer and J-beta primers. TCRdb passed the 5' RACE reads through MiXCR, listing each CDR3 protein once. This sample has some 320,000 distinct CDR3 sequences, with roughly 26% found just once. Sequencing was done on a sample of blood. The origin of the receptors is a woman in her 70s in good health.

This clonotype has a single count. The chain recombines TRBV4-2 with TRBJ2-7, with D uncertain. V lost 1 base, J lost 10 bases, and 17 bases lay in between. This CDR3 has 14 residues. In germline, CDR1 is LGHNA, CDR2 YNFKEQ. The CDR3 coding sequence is TGTGCCAGCAGCCAAGTGGCAATAGCAGGACCACAGTACTTC. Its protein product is CASSQVAIAGPQYF.

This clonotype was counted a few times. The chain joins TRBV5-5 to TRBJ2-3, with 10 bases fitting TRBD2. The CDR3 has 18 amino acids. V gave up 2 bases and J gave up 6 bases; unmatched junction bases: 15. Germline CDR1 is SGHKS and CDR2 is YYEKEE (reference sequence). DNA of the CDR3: TGTGCCAGCAGCTTTGAGGTTTGGACGGGACTAGCGTTGGATACGCAGTATTTT. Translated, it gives CASSFEVWTGLALDTQYF.